This TCR beta chain was found in a study of OX40 agonist ivuxolimab in advanced cancers. About the study: Dosing consisted of intravenous ivuxolimab at 0.01 to 10 mg/kg every 2 weeks. Study-level points and caveats: CD4+ and CD8+ blood T cells expanded clonally by week 6 at 0.1 to 3.0 mg/kg. The antigens recognized by the expanded peripheral T cells, that is their antigen specificity, were not determined. Partial responders receiving 0.1-3.0 mg/kg showed among the lowest clonal expansion.

The germline V gene encodes CDR1 ENHRY and CDR2 SYGVKD. The CDR3 contains 15 residues. V dropped 0 bases and J dropped 0 bases, with 8 bases sitting between them. In this sample, this clone turned up a few times. Its antigen remains unknown. Clones were sequenced by immunoSEQ multiplex PCR, and TCRdb holds only the in-frame ones, with some missing. The table shows 83,000 or so clones, with 70% to 90% occurring only once. The chain carries TRBV10-3 and TRBJ1-1; no definite D call. The sequence was obtained from an adult with an advanced solid tumor such as melanoma, head and neck, liver or kidney cancer. The sample here was CD4+ or CD8+ T cells sorted from blood, taken in a trial of the OX40 agonist ivuxolimab. The CDR3 loop is CAISESQDLNTEAFF. CDR3 coding DNA: TGTGCCATCAGTGAGTCCCAAGACTTGAACACTGAAGCTTTCTTT.